The sequence of this T cell receptor (beta chain) was determined in a study of coeliac disease. Study-wide results and caveats: Intraepithelial and lamina propria fractions were not highly pure, so cross-contamination was possible. Largely private TRB repertoires meant most sequences were sample-unique.

The repertoire was sequenced with immunoSEQ multiplex PCR; TCRdb's copy has only in-frame clones and lacks some. The profile shows around 9,000 clones, around 66% of them singletons. V was pared by 5 bases and J by 4 bases, with 4 bases of the junction left unmatched. The CDR3 covers 14 residues. The germline V gene encodes CDR1 SGDLS and CDR2 YYNGEE. This clone was counted between two and nine times. The antigen is undetermined. The chain links TRBV9 to TRBJ2-2, with TRBD2 matching over 8 bases. Sequenced input: lamina propria lymphocytes from the gut. The TCR sequence derives from a woman aged 55-69 years with celiac disease. This CDR3 reads CASRAGTSTGELFF. The CDR3 nucleotides read TGTGCCAGCAGGGCAGGGACTAGCACCGGGGAGCTGTTTTTT.